The rows below give T cell receptor beta chains drawn from one sample of a study of cytomegalovirus exposure and HLA in healthy donors. The assay was immunoSEQ multiplex PCR, and TCRdb's table has in-frame clones only and misses some. The sample has approximately 190,000 clones, about two thirds seen once; the top ten hold approximately 2.5%. The source material was PBMCs. These receptors were taken from a man aged 35 to 55 in good health and CMV-seropositive. Both conserved end residues are part of each CDR3. The order of the fields is clone size, J gene, V gene, D gene, CDR3 protein, CDR3 DNA. The D gene is left open where the match is weak. Some rows mark clone size as missing; the rest say once, few, many or name a class of expanded clone.

- | TRBJ1-4 | TRBV7-2 | - | CASSLGGRSDEKLFF | TGTGCCAGCAGCTTAGGGGGGCGATCGGATGAAAAACTGTTTTTT
- | TRBJ2-1 | TRBV6-6 | - | CASSYTGGPVGQFF | TGTGCCAGCAGTTACACGGGGGGCCCGGTAGGGCAGTTCTTC
once | TRBJ2-7 | TRBV7-2 | - | CASSSDSALGEQYF | TGTGCCAGCAGCTCGGACAGTGCCTTGGGGGAGCAGTACTTC
- | TRBJ1-3 | TRBV5-5 | TRBD1 | CASSFQGENTIYF | TGTGCCAGCAGCTTCCAGGGGGAAAACACCATATATTTT
- | TRBJ1-2 | TRBV9 | - | CASGRGAGYGYTF | TGTGCCAGCGGGCGGGGGGCAGGCTATGGCTACACCTTC
- | TRBJ1-5 | TRBV6-6 | - | CASSLPSNQPQHF | TGTGCCAGCAGCCTACCCAGCAATCAGCCCCAGCATTTT
few | TRBJ2-7 | TRBV11-1 | TRBD2 | CASSRGGEQYF | TGTGCCAGCAGTCGGGGGGGGGAGCAGTACTTC
- | TRBJ1-4 | TRBV4-1 | TRBD1 | CASSQINRGGKLFF | TGCGCCAGCAGCCAAATCAACAGGGGAGGAAAACTGTTTTTT
- | TRBJ2-5 | TRBV19 | - | CASSFPGGAAQETQYF | TGTGCCAGTAGTTTCCCCGGCGGGGCCGCCCAAGAGACCCAGTACTTC
- | TRBJ2-3 | TRBV9 | TRBD1 | CASSATGGSGTDTQYF | TGTGCCAGCAGCGCAACAGGGGGCTCCGGCACAGATACGCAGTATTTT
few | TRBJ2-3 | TRBV13 | TRBD2 | CASTIAGEADTQYF | TGTGCCAGCACAATAGCGGGGGAGGCAGATACGCAGTATTTT
- | TRBJ1-4 | TRBV6-5 | - | CASSYSGLEKLFF | TGTGCCAGCAGTTACTCGGGCCTTGAAAAACTGTTTTTT
few | TRBJ2-7 | TRBV7-2 | TRBD1 | CASSLARTGIYEQYF | TGTGCCAGCAGCTTAGCCCGGACAGGGATCTACGAGCAGTACTTC
- | TRBJ2-7 | TRBV5-4 | TRBD2 | CASSLVASGAYEQYF | TGTGCCAGCAGCTTGGTGGCTAGCGGGGCCTACGAGCAGTACTTC
once | TRBJ2-6 | TRBV10-3 | TRBD1 | CAITEGGGGANVLTF | TGTGCCATCACCGAAGGGGGCGGTGGGGCCAACGTCCTGACTTTC
- | TRBJ1-4 | TRBV4-1 | - | CASSQEGDTGLKLFF | TGCGCCAGCAGCCAAGAGGGGGACACCGGATTGAAACTGTTTTTT
few | TRBJ2-5 | TRBV9 | TRBD2 | CASSVGSGEETQYF | TGTGCCAGCAGCGTTGGTAGCGGGGAAGAGACCCAGTACTTC
- | TRBJ2-5 | TRBV27 | - | CASSPPGHPRGAQYF | TGTGCCAGCAGTCCCCCGGGACACCCCAGGGGGGCCCAGTACTTC
- | TRBJ2-7 | TRBV5-6 | - | CASSFWESQYAQYF | TGTGCCAGCAGCTTCTGGGAGAGCCAGTATGCGCAGTACTTC
- | TRBJ2-1 | TRBV7-2 | - | CASSFTREDEQFF | TGTGCCAGCAGCTTTACCAGGGAGGATGAGCAGTTCTTC
- | TRBJ2-7 | TRBV15 | - | CATSPDWGGGLYEQYF | TGTGCCACCAGCCCAGATTGGGGAGGGGGACTCTACGAGCAGTACTTC
- | TRBJ1-5 | TRBV5-4 | TRBD1 | CASSRLDRDNQPQHF | TGTGCCAGCAGCCGTTTGGACAGGGACAATCAGCCCCAGCATTTT
few | TRBJ1-1 | TRBV6-1 | - | CASLGRRLTEAFF | TGTGCCAGCTTAGGCCGGAGACTCACTGAAGCTTTCTTT
- | TRBJ2-1 | TRBV4-1 | TRBD1 | CASSPTGGIYNEQFF | TGCGCCAGCAGCCCGACAGGGGGTATCTACAATGAGCAGTTCTTC
- | TRBJ1-2 | TRBV7-9 | - | CASSLALDRSNGYTF | TGTGCCAGCAGCTTAGCGCTCGACAGGTCTAACGGCTACACCTTC
- | TRBJ2-7 | TRBV6-5 | - | CASTTRGEQYF | TGTGCCAGCACCACCCGGGGGGAGCAGTACTTC
few | TRBJ2-2 | TRBV19 | - | CASNGLGNTGELFF | TGTGCCAGTAATGGCCTTGGTAACACCGGGGAGCTGTTTTTT
few | TRBJ1-1 | TRBV2 | - | CASSQGRAFF | TGTGCCAGCAGTCAGGGCCGGGCTTTCTTT
- | TRBJ1-1 | TRBV5-1 | TRBD1 | CASSLEGQGIEAFF | TGCGCCAGCAGCTTGGAAGGACAGGGGATTGAAGCTTTCTTT